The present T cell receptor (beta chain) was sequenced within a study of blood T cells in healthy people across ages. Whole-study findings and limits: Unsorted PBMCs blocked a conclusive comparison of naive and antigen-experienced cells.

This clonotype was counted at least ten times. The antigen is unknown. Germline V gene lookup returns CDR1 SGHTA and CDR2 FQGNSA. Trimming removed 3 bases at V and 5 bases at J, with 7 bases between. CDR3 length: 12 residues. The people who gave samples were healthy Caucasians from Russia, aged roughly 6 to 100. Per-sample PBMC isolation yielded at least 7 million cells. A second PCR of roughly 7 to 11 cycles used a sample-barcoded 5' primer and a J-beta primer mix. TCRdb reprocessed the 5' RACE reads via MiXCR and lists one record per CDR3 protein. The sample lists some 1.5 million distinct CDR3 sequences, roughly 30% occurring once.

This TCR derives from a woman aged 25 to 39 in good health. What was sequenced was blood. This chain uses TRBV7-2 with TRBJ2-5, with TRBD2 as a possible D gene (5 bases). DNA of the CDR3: TGTGCCAGCAGCTTGGGAGTCGAGACCCAGTACTTC. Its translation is CASSLGVETQYF.